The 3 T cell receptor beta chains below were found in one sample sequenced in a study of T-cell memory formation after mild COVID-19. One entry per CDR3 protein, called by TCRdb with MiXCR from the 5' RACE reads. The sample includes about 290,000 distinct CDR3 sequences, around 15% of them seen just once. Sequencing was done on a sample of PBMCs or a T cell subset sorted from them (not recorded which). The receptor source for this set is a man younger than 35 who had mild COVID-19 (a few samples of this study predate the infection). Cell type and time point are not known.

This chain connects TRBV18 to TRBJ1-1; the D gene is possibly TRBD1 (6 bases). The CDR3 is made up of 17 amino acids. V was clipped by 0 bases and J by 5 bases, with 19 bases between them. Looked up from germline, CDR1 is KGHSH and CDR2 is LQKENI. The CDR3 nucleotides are TGTGCCAGCTCACCACCAAGTAGAGGGGGTGGAGGAACTGAAGCTTTCTTT. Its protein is CASSPPSRGGGGTEAFF. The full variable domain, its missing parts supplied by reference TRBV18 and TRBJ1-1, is NAGVMQNPRHLVRRRGQEARLRCSPMKGHSHVYWYRQLPEEGLKFMVYLQKENIIDESGMPKERFSAEFPKEGPSILRIQQVVRGDSAAYFCASSPPSRGGGGTEAFFGQGTRLTVV.

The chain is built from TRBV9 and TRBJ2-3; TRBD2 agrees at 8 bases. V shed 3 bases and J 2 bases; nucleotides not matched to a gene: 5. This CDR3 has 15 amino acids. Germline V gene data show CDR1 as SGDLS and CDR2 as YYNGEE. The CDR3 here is CASSGASGYTDTQYF. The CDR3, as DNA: TGTGCCAGCAGCGGCGCTAGCGGGTACACAGATACGCAGTATTTT.

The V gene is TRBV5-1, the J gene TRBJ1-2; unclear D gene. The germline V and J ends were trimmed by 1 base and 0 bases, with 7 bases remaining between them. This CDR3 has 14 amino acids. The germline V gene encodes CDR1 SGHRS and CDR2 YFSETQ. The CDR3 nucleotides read TGCGCCAGCAGCTTGATATCAGCTAACTATGGCTACACCTTC. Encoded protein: CASSLISANYGYTF.